The source of this TCR beta chain is a study of T cell responses to AZD1222 COVID-19 vaccine. The study's findings and limits: Only six or seven AZD1222 recipients tested seropositive at baseline.

Produced via immunoSEQ multiplex PCR; TCRdb's table is partial and in-frame only. The repertoire holds 150,000 to 200,000 clones, with 85% to 95% as singletons. Germline-derived CDR1 and CDR2 are KGHSH and LQKENI. V gave up 6 bases and J gave up 1 base; unmatched junction bases: 8. CDR3 length: 16 residues. Points on this clone: Its antigen is unknown.

The sequence was obtained from an adult in good health. This chain uses TRBV18 with TRBJ2-7, with 11 bases lining up with TRBD2. The starting material was peripheral blood, obtained on day 0 of AZD1222 vaccination. The CDR3 DNA follows: TGTGCCAGCTCGCCAAGATTAGCGGGGGGGTCCTACGAGCAGTACTTC. Protein sequence: CASSPRLAGGSYEQYF.